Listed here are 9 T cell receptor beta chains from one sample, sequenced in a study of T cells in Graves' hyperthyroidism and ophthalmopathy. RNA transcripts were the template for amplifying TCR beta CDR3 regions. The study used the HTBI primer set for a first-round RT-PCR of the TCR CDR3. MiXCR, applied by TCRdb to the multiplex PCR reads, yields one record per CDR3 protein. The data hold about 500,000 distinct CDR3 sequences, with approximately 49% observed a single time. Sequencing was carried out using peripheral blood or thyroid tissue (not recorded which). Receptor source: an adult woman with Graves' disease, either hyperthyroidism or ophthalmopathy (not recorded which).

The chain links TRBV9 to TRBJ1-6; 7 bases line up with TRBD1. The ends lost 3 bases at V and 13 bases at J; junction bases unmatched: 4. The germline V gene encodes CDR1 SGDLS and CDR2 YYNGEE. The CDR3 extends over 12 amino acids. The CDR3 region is CASSDRGQPLHF. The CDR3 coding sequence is TGTGCCAGCAGCGATCGGGGACAGCCCCTCCACTTT.

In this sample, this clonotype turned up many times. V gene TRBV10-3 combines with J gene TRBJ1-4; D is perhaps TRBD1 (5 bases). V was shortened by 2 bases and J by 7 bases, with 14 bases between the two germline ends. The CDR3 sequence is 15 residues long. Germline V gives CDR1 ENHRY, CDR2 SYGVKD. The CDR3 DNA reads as TGTGCCATCAGTGAGGGGGGGGTCGGAGTTGAAAAACTGTTTTTT. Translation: CAISEGGVGVEKLFF.

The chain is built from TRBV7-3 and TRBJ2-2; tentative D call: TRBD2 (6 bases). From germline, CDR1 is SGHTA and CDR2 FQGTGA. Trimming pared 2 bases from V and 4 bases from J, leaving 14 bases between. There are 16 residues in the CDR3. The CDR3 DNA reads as TGTGCCAGCAGCTTATGGAAGGGAGGTGGCACCGGGGAGCTGTTTTTT. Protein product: CASSLWKGGGTGELFF.

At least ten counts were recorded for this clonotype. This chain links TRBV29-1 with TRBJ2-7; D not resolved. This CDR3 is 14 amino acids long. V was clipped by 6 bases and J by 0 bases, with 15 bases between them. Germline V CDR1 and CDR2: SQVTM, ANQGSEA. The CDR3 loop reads CSVRPGRNSYEQYF. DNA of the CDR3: TGCAGCGTGAGGCCGGGCCGGAACTCCTACGAGCAGTACTTC.

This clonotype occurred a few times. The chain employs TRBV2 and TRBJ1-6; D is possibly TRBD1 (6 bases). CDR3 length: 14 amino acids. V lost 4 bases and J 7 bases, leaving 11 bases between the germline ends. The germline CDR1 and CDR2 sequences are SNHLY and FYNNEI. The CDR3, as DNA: TGTGCCAGCAGTGCAGGGGTGTCCAATTCACCCCTCCACTTT. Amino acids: CASSAGVSNSPLHF.

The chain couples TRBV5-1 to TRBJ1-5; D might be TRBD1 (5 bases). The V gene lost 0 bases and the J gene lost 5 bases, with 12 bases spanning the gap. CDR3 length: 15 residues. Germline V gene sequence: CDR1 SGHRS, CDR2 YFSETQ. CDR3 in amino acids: CASSLGDGGDQPQHF. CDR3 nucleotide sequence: TGCGCCAGCAGCTTGGGGGACGGTGGAGATCAGCCCCAGCATTTT.

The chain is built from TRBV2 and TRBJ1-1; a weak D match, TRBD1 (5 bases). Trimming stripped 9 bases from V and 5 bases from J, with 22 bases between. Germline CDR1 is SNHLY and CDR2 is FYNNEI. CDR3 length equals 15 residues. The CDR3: CASRGWGIAGTEAFF. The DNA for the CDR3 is TGTGCCAGTAGAGGATGGGGGATCGCTGGAACTGAAGCTTTCTTT.

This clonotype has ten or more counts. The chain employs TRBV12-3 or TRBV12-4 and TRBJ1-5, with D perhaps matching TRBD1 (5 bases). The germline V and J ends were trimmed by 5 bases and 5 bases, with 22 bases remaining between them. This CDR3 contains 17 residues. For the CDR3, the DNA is TGTGCCAGCAGTGGTGGGGCAGGGAGGCTCGGGGATCAGCCCCAGCATTTT. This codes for CASSGGAGRLGDQPQHF.

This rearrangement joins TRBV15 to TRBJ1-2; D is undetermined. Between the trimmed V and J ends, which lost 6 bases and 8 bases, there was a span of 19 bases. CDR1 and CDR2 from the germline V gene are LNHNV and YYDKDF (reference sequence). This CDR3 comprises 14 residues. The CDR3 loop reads CATRGLAGGGGYTF. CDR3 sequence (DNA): TGTGCCACCAGAGGGCTGGCGGGAGGAGGCGGCTACACCTTC.